The clone carrying this TCR beta chain has a count of ten or more. Antigen: not known. The sample comes from a study of CD8 T cells in ankylosing spondylitis. The CDR3 loop spans 17 amino acids. V was pared by 4 bases and J by 0 bases, with 5 bases of the junction left unmatched. Germline V gene lookup returns CDR1 LGHDT and CDR2 YNNKEL (reference sequence). TCRdb passed the 5' RACE reads through MiXCR, listing each CDR3 protein once. This table holds hundreds of thousands of distinct CDR3 sequences, around 7.8% found once. Study-wide findings and caveats: The authors found the disease-linked clones to be CD8+ and relatively rare in peripheral blood. Reportedly, matched ankylosing spondylitis synovial fluid was significantly enriched for disease-linked clones.

The genes are TRBV3-1 and TRBJ2-2; 10 bases line up with TRBD2. Sequencing input: blood, either unsorted or a sorted T cell fraction (not recorded which). The clonotype was recovered from a male donor with ankylosing spondylitis or in good health (not recorded which). CDR3 loop: CASSPPSGGSNTGELFF. In DNA, the CDR3 is TGTGCCAGCAGCCCTCCTAGCGGGGGCTCGAACACCGGGGAGCTGTTTTTT.